These 14 T cell receptor beta chains were all obtained from the same sample, sequenced in a study of blood T cell repertoires in COVID-19. Here immunoSEQ multiplex PCR was the method, and the copy in TCRdb shows in-frame clones only, minus some. Of more than 150,000 clones listed, roughly 78% are singletons. The material sequenced was peripheral blood. Receptors were obtained from a woman over 75 with active or convalescent COVID-19.

CDR3 bases: TGCGCCAGCAGCTTAGGAAGCACCGGGTCCTACTCCTACGAGCAGTACTTC. This codes for CASSLGSTGSYSYEQYF. The V gene is TRBV5-1, the J gene TRBJ2-7; D not resolved. CDR3 length: 17 amino acids. Germline-derived CDR1 and CDR2 are SGHRS and YFSETQ. V was pared by 2 bases and J by 0 bases, with 18 bases between.

The chain employs TRBV9 and TRBJ2-1; TRBD2 matches 10 bases. The CDR3 totals 16 residues. Germline V gene lookup returns CDR1 SGDLS and CDR2 YYNGEE. With 4 bases clipped from V and 6 bases from J, the junction kept 10 bases outside the gene matches. The CDR3 loop reads CASSIQRGGRLNEQFF. CDR3 DNA sequence: TGTGCCAGCAGCATCCAGCGGGGGGGCCGTCTCAATGAGCAGTTCTTC.

The chain links TRBV27 to TRBJ1-2; D may be TRBD1 (6 bases). This CDR3 contains 15 residues. Germline CDR1 reads MNHEY; CDR2 reads SMNVEV (reference sequence). V shed 1 base and J shed 4 bases, with 13 bases lying between them. CDR3 sequence: CASSLFAGAVYGYTF. The CDR3 DNA follows: TGTGCCAGCAGTTTATTTGCAGGGGCGGTCTATGGCTACACCTTC.

Here the CDR3 DNA reads TGCGCCAGCAGGACAACAGGGGGCAGGTTGTTGCGCCAAGAGACCCAGTACTTC. Translated: CASRTTGGRLLRQETQYF. The chain joins TRBV10-2 to TRBJ2-5; TRBD1 matches at 9 bases. The CDR3 covers 18 residues. CDR1 and CDR2 (germline): WSHSY, SAAADI. V shed 6 bases and J 1 base; nucleotides not matched to a gene: 15.

This clone was counted once. The rearrangement uses TRBV28 and TRBJ1-1, with unresolved D. CDR1 is MDHEN and CDR2 is SYDVKM in the germline V gene. This CDR3 has 14 residues. With 2 bases removed from V and 5 bases from J, the gap between germline ends came to 12 bases. The CDR3 DNA is TGTGCCAGCAGTTTAGTGGTGTCACGGACTGAAGCTTTCTTT. This gives the protein CASSLVVSRTEAFF.

The V gene is TRBV28, the J gene TRBJ2-1; 7 nucleotides agree with TRBD1. V shed 6 bases, J shed 3 bases, and the junction held 20 bases outside the gene matches. Looked up from germline, CDR1 is MDHEN and CDR2 is SYDVKM. The CDR3 spans 19 residues. CDR3 residues: CASRTPHSRSGTVYNEQFF. DNA for the CDR3: TGTGCCAGCAGAACACCCCATTCGAGGTCCGGGACAGTCTACAATGAGCAGTTCTTC. The variable domain in full, completed from reference TRBV28 and TRBJ2-1, reads DVKVTQSSRYLVKRTGEKVFLECVQDMDHENMFWYRQDPGLGLRLIYFSYDVKMKEKGDIPEGYSVSREKKERFSLILESASTNQTSMYLCASRTPHSRSGTVYNEQFFGPGTRLTVL.

The V call is TRBV5-6, the J call TRBJ2-3; 12 positions match TRBD2. The CDR3 consists of 15 residues. CDR1 and CDR2 from the germline V gene are SGHDT and YYEEEE. V lost 6 bases and J lost 2; bases outside the gene matches: 4. The CDR3 here is CASITSGGHTDTQYF. Here the CDR3 DNA reads TGTGCCAGCATAACTAGCGGGGGGCACACAGATACGCAGTATTTT.

This chain connects TRBV7-2 to TRBJ1-1; the D is unclear. Germline V gene data show CDR1 as SGHTA and CDR2 as FQGNSA. The CDR3 spans 12 residues. The V end lost 1 base, the J end lost 10 bases, and 10 bases lay between the germline ends. This CDR3 reads CASSLGGLAAFF. In DNA, the CDR3 is TGTGCCAGCAGCTTAGGTGGGTTAGCAGCTTTCTTT.

This chain's CDR3 is CASSHTRRSSYNEQFF. CDR3 nucleotide sequence: TGTGCCAGCAGCCATACGCGGAGGAGCTCCTACAATGAGCAGTTCTTC. V and J are TRBV3-1 (or the pseudogene TRBV3-2) and TRBJ2-1; a possible D gene is TRBD2 (5 bases). From germline, CDR1 is LGHDT and CDR2 YNNKEL (reference sequence). This CDR3 comprises 16 residues. V was cut by 3 bases and J by 0 bases, with 12 bases left in between.

The chain has TRBV18 and TRBJ1-5, with TRBD1 identical over 7 bases. Germline trimming cut 4 bases from V and 2 bases from J; bases unmatched to any gene: 2. CDR1 is KGHSH, CDR2 LQKENI, per germline. The CDR3 has 14 residues. The CDR3 here is CASSQGAGNQPQHF. The CDR3 nucleotides read TGTGCCAGCTCACAGGGGGCGGGCAATCAGCCCCAGCATTTT.

The chain employs TRBV5-1 and TRBJ1-4; the match to TRBD1 covers 8 bases. J was trimmed by 8 bases and V by 5 bases; bases with no gene match: 8. The CDR3 runs 14 residues. Germline values: CDR1 SGHRS, CDR2 YFSETQ. The DNA of the CDR3 is TGCGCCAGCAGGACCGGGACAGGCGGAGAAAAACTGTTTTTT. Its protein is CASRTGTGGEKLFF.

The chain uses TRBV5-1 and TRBJ2-5; no clear D gene. The J call may be in error: the DNA end matches TRBJ2-7 better. There are 11 residues in the CDR3. Germline loops: CDR1 SGHRS, CDR2 YFSETQ. The CDR3: CASSDPYEQYF. CDR3 nucleotides: TGCGCCAGCAGCGATCCCTACGAGCAGTACTTC.

V usage is TRBV29-1 and J usage is TRBJ2-1; D might be TRBD1 (5 bases). The CDR3 contains 12 residues. V was cut by 4 bases and J by 9 bases, with 13 bases left in between. The germline V gene has CDR1 SQVTM and CDR2 ANQGSEA. The CDR3 reads CSVVGPTGEQFF. CDR3 coding DNA: TGCAGCGTTGTGGGGCCTACGGGTGAGCAGTTCTTC.

The V and J genes are TRBV19 and TRBJ1-4, with 9 bases fitting TRBD1. CDR1 is LNHDA and CDR2 is SQIVND in the germline V gene (reference sequence). This CDR3 is built from 14 residues. V lost 7 bases and J lost 7; bases outside the gene matches: 7. The DNA of the CDR3 is TGTGCCAGTACTGTCGACAGGGGGGCTGAAAAACTGTTTTTT. Protein product: CASTVDRGAEKLFF.